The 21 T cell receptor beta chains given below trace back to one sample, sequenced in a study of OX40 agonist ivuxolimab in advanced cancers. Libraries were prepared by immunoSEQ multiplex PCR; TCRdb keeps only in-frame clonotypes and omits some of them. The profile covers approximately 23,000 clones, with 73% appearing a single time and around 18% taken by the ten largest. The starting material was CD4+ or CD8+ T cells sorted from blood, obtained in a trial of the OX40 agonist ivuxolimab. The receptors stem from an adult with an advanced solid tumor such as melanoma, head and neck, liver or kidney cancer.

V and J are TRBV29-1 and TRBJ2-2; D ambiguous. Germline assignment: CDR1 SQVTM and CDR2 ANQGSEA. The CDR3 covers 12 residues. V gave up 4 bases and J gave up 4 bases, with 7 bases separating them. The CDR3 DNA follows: TGCAGCGTTGTTTGGGGCACCGGGGAGCTGTTTTTT. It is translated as CSVVWGTGELFF.

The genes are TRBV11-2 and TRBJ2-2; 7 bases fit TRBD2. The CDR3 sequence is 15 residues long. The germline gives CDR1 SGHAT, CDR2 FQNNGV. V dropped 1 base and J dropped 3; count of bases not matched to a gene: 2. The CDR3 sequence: CASSLGTSHTGELFF. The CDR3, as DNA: TGTGCCAGCAGCTTAGGGACTAGTCACACCGGGGAGCTGTTTTTT.

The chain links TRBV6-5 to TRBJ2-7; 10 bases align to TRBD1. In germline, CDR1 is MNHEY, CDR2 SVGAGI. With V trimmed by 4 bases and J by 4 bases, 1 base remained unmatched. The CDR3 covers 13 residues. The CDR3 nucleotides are TGTGCCAGCAGTTGGGACAGGGGATACGAGCAGTACTTC. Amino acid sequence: CASSWDRGYEQYF.

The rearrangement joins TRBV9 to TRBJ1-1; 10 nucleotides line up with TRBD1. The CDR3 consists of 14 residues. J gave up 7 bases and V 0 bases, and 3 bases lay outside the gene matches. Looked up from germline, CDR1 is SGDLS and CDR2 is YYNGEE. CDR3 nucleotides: TGTGCCAGCAGCGTAGAAGGGACAGGGGATGAAGCTTTCTTT. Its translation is CASSVEGTGDEAFF.

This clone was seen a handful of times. The CDR3 sequence: CAWSGPDGAADYGYTF. DNA of the CDR3: TGTGCCTGGAGTGGCCCTGATGGGGCAGCCGACTATGGCTACACCTTC. The chain carries TRBV30 and TRBJ1-2; possible D gene TRBD1, 5 bases. CDR3 size: 16 residues. Deletions cut 1 base from V and 3 bases from J, with 18 bases between. In germline, CDR1 is GTSNPN, CDR2 SVGIG (reference sequence).

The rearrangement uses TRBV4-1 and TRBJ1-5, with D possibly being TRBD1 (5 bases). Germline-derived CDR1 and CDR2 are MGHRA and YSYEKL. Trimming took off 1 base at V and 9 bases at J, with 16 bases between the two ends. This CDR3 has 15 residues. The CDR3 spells CASSQGAGTRWPQHF. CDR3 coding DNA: TGCGCCAGCAGCCAAGGTGCGGGGACCAGGTGGCCCCAGCATTTT.

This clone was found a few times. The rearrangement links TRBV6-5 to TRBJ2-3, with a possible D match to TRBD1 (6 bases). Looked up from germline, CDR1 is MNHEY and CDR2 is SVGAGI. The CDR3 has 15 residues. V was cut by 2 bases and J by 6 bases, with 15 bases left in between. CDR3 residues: CASSYLGRGADTQYF. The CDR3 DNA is TGTGCCAGCAGTTACCTCGGCAGGGGAGCCGATACGCAGTATTTT.

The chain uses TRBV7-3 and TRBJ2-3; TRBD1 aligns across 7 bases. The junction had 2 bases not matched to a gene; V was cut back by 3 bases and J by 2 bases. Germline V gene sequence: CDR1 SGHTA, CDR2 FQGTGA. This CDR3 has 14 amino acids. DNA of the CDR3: TGTGCCAGCAGCTTCCAGGGGGTCACAGATACGCAGTATTTT. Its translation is CASSFQGVTDTQYF.

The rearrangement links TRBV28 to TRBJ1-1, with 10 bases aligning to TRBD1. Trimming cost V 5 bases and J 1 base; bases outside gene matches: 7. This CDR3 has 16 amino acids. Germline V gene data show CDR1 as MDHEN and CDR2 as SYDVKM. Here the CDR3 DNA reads TGTGCCAGCAGTCCAGGGGACAGGGGCGCGAACACTGAAGCTTTCTTT. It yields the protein CASSPGDRGANTEAFF.

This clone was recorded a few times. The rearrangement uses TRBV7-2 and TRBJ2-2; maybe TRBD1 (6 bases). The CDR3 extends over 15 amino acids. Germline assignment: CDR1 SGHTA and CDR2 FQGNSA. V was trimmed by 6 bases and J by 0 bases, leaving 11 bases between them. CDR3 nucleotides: TGTGCCAGCAGTTCAGGGGTGACGAACACCGGGGAGCTGTTTTTT. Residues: CASSSGVTNTGELFF. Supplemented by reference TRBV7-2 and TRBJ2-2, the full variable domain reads GAGVSQSPSNKVTEKGKDVELRCDPISGHTALYWYRQSLGQGLEFLIYFQGNSAPDKSGLPSDRFSAERTGGSVSTLTIQRTQQEDSAVYLCASSSGVTNTGELFFGEGSRLTVL.

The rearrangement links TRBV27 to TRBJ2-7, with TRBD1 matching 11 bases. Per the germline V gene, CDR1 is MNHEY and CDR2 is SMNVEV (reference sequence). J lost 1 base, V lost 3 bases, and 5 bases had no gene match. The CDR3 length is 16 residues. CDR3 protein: CASSFLGTGGSYEQYF. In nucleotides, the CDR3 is TGTGCCAGCAGTTTTCTAGGGACAGGGGGTTCCTACGAGCAGTACTTC.

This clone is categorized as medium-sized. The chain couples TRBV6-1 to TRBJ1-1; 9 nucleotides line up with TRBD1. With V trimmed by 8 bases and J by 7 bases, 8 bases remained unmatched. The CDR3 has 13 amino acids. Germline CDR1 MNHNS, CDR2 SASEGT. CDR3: CASAPGTGYEAFF. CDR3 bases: TGTGCCAGCGCTCCCGGGACAGGGTATGAAGCTTTCTTT.

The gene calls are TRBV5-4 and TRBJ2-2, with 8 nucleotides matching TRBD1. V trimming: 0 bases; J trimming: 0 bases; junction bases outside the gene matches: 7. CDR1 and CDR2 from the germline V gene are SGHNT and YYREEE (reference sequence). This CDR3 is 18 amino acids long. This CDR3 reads CASSLAWDRRPNTGELFF. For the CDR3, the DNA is TGTGCCAGCAGCTTGGCGTGGGACAGGCGCCCGAACACCGGGGAGCTGTTTTTT.

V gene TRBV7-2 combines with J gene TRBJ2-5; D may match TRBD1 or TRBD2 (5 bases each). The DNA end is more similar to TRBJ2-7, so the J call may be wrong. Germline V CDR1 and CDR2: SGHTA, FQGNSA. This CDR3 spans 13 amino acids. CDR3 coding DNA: TGTGCCAGCAGCGTGGGACCCTCCTACGAGCAGTACTTC. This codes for CASSVGPSYEQYF.

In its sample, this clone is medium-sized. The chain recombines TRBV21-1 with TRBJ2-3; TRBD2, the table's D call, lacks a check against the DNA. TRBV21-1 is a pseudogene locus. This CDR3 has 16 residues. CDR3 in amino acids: CASSKAADSGTDTQYF. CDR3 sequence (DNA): TGTGCCAGCAGCAAAGCAGCTGATAGCGGCACAGATACGCAGTATTTT.

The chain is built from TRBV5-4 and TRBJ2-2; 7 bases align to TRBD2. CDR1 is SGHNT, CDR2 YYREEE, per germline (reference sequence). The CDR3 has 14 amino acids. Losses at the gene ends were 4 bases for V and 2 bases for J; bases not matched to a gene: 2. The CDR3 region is CASSRTRNTGELFF. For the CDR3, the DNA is TGTGCCAGCAGCCGGACTAGAAACACCGGGGAGCTGTTTTTT.

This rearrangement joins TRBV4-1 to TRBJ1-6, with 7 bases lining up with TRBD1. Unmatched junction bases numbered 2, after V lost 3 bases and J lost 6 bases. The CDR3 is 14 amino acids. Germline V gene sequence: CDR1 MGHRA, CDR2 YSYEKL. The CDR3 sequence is CASSHGTVNSPLHF. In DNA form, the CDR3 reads TGCGCCAGCAGCCATGGGACAGTTAATTCACCCCTCCACTTT.

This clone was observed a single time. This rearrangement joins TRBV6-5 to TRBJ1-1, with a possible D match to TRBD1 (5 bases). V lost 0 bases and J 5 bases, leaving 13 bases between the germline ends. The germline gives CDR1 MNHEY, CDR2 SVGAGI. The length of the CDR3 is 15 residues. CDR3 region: CASSYSPGPTTEAFF. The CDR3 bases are TGTGCCAGCAGTTACTCCCCGGGGCCAACTACTGAAGCTTTCTTT.

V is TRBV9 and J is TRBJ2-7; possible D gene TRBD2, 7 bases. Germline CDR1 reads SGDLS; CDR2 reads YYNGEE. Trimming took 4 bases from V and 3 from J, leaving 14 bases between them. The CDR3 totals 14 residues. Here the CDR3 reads CASSPRGGDYEQYF. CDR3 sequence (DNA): TGTGCCAGCAGCCCAAGGGGGGGGGACTACGAGCAGTACTTC.

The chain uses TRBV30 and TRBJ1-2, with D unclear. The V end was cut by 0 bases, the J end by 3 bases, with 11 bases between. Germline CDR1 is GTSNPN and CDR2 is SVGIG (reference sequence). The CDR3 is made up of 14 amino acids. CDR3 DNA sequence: TGTGCCTGGAGTGTACGAAGGCTTGACTATGGCTACACCTTC. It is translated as CAWSVRRLDYGYTF.

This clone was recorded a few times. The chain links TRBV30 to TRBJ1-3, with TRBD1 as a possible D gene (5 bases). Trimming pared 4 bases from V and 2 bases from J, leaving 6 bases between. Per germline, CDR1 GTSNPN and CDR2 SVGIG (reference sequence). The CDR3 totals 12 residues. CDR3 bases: TGTGCCTGGAAACAGGCTGGAAACACCATATATTTT. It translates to CAWKQAGNTIYF.